Listed below are T cell receptor beta chains from one sample, sequenced in a study of blood T cell repertoires in COVID-19. Some clones are missing from TCRdb's copy, which holds only in-frame ones; the method was immunoSEQ multiplex PCR. The sample has about 260,000 clones; 70% to 90% are singletons. The sequenced sample was peripheral blood. The origin of the receptors is a human donor in a cohort sampled during active COVID-19. Each CDR3 is given with its conserved first and last residue. Each record gives: V gene, J gene, D gene, clone size, CDR3 DNA, CDR3 protein. D genes are given only for firm matches. Clone size is not always given. Where it is, it says once, few, many or a class for expanded clones.

>TRBV4-3|TRBJ2-5|TRBD2|NA
TGCGCCAGCAGCTTAGGACTAGGAGAGACCCAGTACTTC
CASSLGLGETQYF
>TRBV4-1|TRBJ1-2|NA|NA
TGCGCCAGCAGCCCGCCTGGCGGCAGAAGCTATGGCTACACCTTC
CASSPPGGRSYGYTF
>TRBV7-2|TRBJ2-1|NA|NA
TGTGCCAGCAGCGGGGTGGGGGACTCCCCTTCTCCTAGAGAGCAGTTCTTC
CASSGVGDSPSPREQFF
>TRBV7-2|TRBJ2-6|NA|NA
TGTGCCAGCAGCTTCAGGGGCTCTGGGGCCAACGTCCTGACTTTC
CASSFRGSGANVLTF
>TRBV19|TRBJ2-7|TRBD1|NA
TGTGCCAGTAGTACGCGGACAGGGGAGGGCTACGAGCAGTACTTC
CASSTRTGEGYEQYF
>TRBV12-3/TRBV12-4|TRBJ1-1|NA|NA
TGTGCCAGCACCCTGACAGGGAACACTGAAGCTTTCTTT
CASTLTGNTEAFF
>TRBV3-1/TRBV3-2|TRBJ2-7|TRBD2|NA
TGTGCCAGCAGCCATTTAGCGGGGGGGCCCTACGAGCAGTACTTC
CASSHLAGGPYEQYF
>TRBV12-3/TRBV12-4|TRBJ2-6|NA|few
TGTGCCAGCAGTTTACCAGGTCCCGTCCTGACTTTC
CASSLPGPVLTF
>TRBV14|TRBJ1-2|NA|NA
TGTGCCAGCAGCCAAGATAGAGGGATAAGCTACACCTTC
CASSQDRGISYTF
>TRBV4-3|TRBJ1-4|NA|NA
TGCGCCAGCAGCCCCCTTATCGGTGAAAAACTGTTTTTT
CASSPLIGEKLFF
>TRBV29-1|TRBJ1-2|NA|NA
TGCAGCGTTGGGCTCGAAGGGGACTATGGCTACACCTTC
CSVGLEGDYGYTF
>TRBV9|TRBJ2-3|TRBD2|few
TGTGCCAGCAGCGTAGGGGAGGGAGTTCCCCTGCGCGCAGATACGCAGTATTTT
CASSVGEGVPLRADTQYF
>TRBV4-1|TRBJ1-2|NA|NA
TGCGCCAGCAGCCAAGCAGGGATCCGTGGCTACACCTTC
CASSQAGIRGYTF
>TRBV13|TRBJ2-7|TRBD1|NA
TGTGCCAGCAGCCTTGGGGACAGATCCTACGAGCAGTACTTC
CASSLGDRSYEQYF
>TRBV28|TRBJ2-7|TRBD2|NA
TGTGCCAGCAGCCCCGGGACTAGCGGGAGGCGGGAGCAGTACTTC
CASSPGTSGRREQYF
>TRBV13|TRBJ2-2|TRBD2|NA
TGTGCCAGCAGCTACGGACTAGCGGGAGCGGAAAACACCGGGGAGCTGTTTTTT
CASSYGLAGAENTGELFF
>TRBV7-2|TRBJ2-7|TRBD1|NA
TGTGCCAGCAGCCGGGGACAGGGGTATTCCTACGAGCAGTACTTC
CASSRGQGYSYEQYF
>TRBV7-9|TRBJ1-1|TRBD1|NA
TGTGCCAGCAGCTTGGGACAGGGGGGTGAAGCTTTCTTT
CASSLGQGGEAFF
>TRBV15|TRBJ1-2|NA|once
TGTGCCACCAGCAGAGAGGAGCAGAACTATGGCTACACCTTC
CATSREEQNYGYTF
>TRBV5-6|TRBJ1-4|TRBD1|NA
TGTGCCAGCAGCTTGGGGGACAGGGATCCTGCTGAAAAACTGTTTTTT
CASSLGDRDPAEKLFF
>TRBV2|TRBJ2-7|NA|NA
TGTGCCAGAGCAGAAGGGGCAGGAAACTCCTACGAGCAGTACTTC
CARAEGAGNSYEQYF
>TRBV6-2/TRBV6-3|TRBJ2-3|TRBD2|NA
TGTGCCAGCAGTTACGGGGGACTAGCGGGGAGCACAGATACGCAGTATTTT
CASSYGGLAGSTDTQYF
>TRBV5-1|TRBJ2-1|TRBD1|NA
TGCGCCAGCAGCTTGGGCGGACAGGGGGCGAATGAGCAGTTCTTC
CASSLGGQGANEQFF
>TRBV2|TRBJ2-2|NA|NA
TGTGCCAGCAGGGTGGCGGGGACCGGGGAGCTGTTTTTT
CASRVAGTGELFF
>TRBV5-8|TRBJ1-2|NA|NA
TGTGCCAGCGAGAGATCTACTAACTATGGCTACACCTTC
CASERSTNYGYTF
>TRBV28|TRBJ2-2|NA|NA
TGTGCCAGCAGTCGCAGCACCGGGGAGCTGTTTTTT
CASSRSTGELFF
>TRBV7-2|TRBJ1-2|TRBD1|once
TGTGCCAGCAGCCCGGGGACAGGGATCTATGGCTACACCTTC
CASSPGTGIYGYTF
>TRBV5-4|TRBJ2-7|NA|few
TGTGCCGCCCACACCTCCTACGAGCAGTACTTC
CAAHTSYEQYF
>TRBV5-1|TRBJ2-2|TRBD2|once
TGCGCCAGCATGGTCCTAGCGGGAACCACCGGGGAGCTGTTTTTT
CASMVLAGTTGELFF
>TRBV7-2|TRBJ2-7|TRBD2|NA
TGTGCCAGCAGCTTAAGGGGGACTAGCGGTCTAGACCTACGAGGGCAGTACTTC
CASSLRGTSGLDLRGQYF